This TCR beta chain stems from a study of PD-1 blockade in classical Hodgkin lymphoma. Turning to the study itself: Patients were treated with nivolumab at 3 mg/kg, and this was given intravenously every 2 weeks. General study findings and limits: Those achieving complete response showed baseline diversity like newly diagnosed patients. Before treatment, TCR diversity in newly diagnosed patients was reportedly lower than in healthy donors.

This CDR3 has 15 residues. The germline gives CDR1 MDHEN, CDR2 SYDVKM. The V end lost 6 bases, the J end lost 5 bases, and 17 bases lay between the germline ends. Each and every patient relapsed after autologous stem cell transplantation, and patients got differing brentuximab vedotin exposure. This clone was seen once. Antigen specificity is unknown. The repertoire was sequenced with immunoSEQ multiplex PCR; TCRdb's copy has only in-frame clones and lacks some. The sample shows more than 85,000 clones, roughly 91% of them seen only once. The chain links TRBV28 to TRBJ2-1, with D perhaps matching TRBD2 (6 bases). This sample comprised peripheral blood mononuclear cells (PBMCs), obtained before the second cycle of nivolumab. The TCR originated in a human donor with classical Hodgkin lymphoma. The CDR3 DNA sequence: TGTGCCAGCAGACCTACTAGCAGACTTAACAATGAGCAGTTCTTC. This translates into CASRPTSRLNNEQFF.